This T cell receptor (beta chain) was sequenced in a study of blood T cell repertoires in COVID-19. Study-level information: Acute and convalescent COVID-19 specimens originated in the United States, Italy and Spain.

Assay: immunoSEQ multiplex PCR; the TCRdb copy retains only in-frame clones and omits some. The table includes roughly 260,000 clones, about 90% detected once. It was during active infection that Seattle patients were enrolled and then longitudinally followed. Trimming cost V 3 bases and J 5 bases, with 9 bases left between them. CDR3 length: 14 residues. Germline loops: CDR1 SGHRS, CDR2 YFSETQ. This chain links TRBV5-1 with TRBJ1-6; maybe TRBD1 (5 bases). The source of this sequence is a person between 18 and 35 years old with COVID-19, enrolled during active disease. Sequencing was done on a sample of peripheral blood. CDR3 residues: CASSSGADNSPLHF. Here the CDR3 DNA reads TGCGCCAGCAGCTCTGGGGCAGATAATTCACCCCTCCACTTT.